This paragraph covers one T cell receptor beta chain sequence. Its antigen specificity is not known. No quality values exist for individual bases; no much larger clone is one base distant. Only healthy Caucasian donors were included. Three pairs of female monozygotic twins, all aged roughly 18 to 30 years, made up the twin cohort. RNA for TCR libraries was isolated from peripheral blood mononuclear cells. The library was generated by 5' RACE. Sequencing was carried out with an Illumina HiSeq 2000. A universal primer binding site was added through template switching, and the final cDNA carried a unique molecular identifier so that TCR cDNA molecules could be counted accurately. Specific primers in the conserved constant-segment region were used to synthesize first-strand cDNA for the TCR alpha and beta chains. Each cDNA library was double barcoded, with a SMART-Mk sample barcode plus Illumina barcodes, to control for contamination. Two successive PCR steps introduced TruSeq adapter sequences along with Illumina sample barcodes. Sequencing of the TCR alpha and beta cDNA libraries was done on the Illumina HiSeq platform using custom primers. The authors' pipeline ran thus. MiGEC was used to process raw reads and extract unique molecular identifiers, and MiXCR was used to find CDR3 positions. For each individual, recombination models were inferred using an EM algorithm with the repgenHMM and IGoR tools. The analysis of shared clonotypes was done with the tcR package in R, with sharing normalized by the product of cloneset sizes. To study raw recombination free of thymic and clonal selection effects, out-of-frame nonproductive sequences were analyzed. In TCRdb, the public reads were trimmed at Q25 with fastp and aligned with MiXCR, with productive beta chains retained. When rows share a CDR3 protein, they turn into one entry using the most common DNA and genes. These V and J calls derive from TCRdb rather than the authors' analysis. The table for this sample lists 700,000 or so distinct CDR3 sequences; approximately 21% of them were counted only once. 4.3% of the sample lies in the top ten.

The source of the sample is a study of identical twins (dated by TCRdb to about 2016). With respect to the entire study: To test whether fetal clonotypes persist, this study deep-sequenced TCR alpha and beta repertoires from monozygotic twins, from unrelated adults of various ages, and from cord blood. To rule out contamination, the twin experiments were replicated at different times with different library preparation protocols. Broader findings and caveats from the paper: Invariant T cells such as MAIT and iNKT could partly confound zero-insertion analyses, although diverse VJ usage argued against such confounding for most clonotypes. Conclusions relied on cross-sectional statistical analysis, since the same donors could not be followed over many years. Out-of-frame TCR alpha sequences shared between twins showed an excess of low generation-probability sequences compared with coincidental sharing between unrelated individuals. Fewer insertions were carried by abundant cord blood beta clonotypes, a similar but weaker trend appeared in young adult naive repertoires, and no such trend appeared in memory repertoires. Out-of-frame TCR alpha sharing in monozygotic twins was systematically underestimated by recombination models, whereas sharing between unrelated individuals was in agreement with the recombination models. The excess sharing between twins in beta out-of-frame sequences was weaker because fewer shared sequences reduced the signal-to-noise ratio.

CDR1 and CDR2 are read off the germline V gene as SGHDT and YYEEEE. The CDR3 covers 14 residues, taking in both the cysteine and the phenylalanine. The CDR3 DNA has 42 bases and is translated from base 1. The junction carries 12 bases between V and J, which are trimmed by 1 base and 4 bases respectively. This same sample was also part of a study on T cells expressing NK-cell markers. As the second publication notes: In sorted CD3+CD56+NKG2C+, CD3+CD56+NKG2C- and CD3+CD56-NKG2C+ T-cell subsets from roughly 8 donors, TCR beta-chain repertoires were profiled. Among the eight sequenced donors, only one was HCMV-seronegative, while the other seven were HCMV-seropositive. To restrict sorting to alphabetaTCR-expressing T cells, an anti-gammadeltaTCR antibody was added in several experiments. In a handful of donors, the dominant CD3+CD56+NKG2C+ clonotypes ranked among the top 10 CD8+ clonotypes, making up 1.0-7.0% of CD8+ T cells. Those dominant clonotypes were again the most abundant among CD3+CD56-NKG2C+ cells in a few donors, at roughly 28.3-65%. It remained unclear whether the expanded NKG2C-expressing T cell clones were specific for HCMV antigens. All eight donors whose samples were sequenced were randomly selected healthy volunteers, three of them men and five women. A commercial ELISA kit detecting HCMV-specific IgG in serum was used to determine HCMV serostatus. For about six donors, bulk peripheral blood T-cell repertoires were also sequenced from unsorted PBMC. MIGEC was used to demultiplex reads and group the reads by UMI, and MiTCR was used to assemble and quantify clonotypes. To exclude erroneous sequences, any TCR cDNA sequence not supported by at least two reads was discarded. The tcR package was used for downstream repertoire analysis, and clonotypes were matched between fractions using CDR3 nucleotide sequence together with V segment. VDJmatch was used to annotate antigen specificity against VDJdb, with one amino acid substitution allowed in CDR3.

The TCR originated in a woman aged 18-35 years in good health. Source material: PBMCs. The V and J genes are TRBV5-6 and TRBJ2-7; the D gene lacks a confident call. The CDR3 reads CASSLWTEHYEQYF. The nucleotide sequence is TGTGCCAGCAGCTTGTGGACGGAACATTACGAGCAGTACTTC.